The rows below give T cell receptor beta chains drawn from one sample of a study of blood T cell repertoires in COVID-19. The data were produced by immunoSEQ multiplex PCR, yet TCRdb's version contains in-frame clones alone and is incomplete. Of approximately 440,000 clones in the sample, around 88% were seen once. The sample was peripheral blood. The receptors come from a woman between 50 and 59 years old with COVID-19, enrolled during active disease. CDR3s include the opening cysteine and the closing phenylalanine or tryptophan. The D gene is left open where the match is weak. A row's size may be missing; if present it is once, few, many or a size class.

NA	TRBD1	TRBV19	TRBJ2-3	TGTGCCAGTAGTATAGAAAGGGACAGGCGAACAGATACGCAGTATTTT	CASSIERDRRTDTQYF
NA	NA	TRBV5-5	TRBJ2-5	TGTGCCAGCAGTCCCAGTCGGGTATTCGCAGAGACCCAGTACTTC	CASSPSRVFAETQYF
NA	NA	TRBV2	TRBJ1-2	TGTGCCAGTCAAGGAGGGTGGGTCTATGGCTACACCTTC	CASQGGWVYGYTF
NA	NA	TRBV2	TRBJ2-3	TGTGCCAGCAATCGGGACTTGACCACAGATACGCAGTATTTT	CASNRDLTTDTQYF
NA	NA	TRBV5-4	TRBJ1-6	TGTGCCAGCAGCCGCGGACAGACGGACTATAATTCACCCCTCCACTTT	CASSRGQTDYNSPLHF
NA	NA	TRBV12-3/TRBV12-4	TRBJ1-1	TGTGCCAGCAGTACTCCGGGTACTGAAGCTTTCTTT	CASSTPGTEAFF
NA	TRBD1	TRBV29-1	TRBJ1-1	TGCAGCGTAACGGGACAGGTGAACACTGAAGCTTTCTTT	CSVTGQVNTEAFF
NA	TRBD1	TRBV4-2	TRBJ1-4	TGTGCCAGCAGCCCCGGGACAGTTGATGAAAAACTGTTTTTT	CASSPGTVDEKLFF
NA	NA	TRBV20-1	TRBJ2-3	TGCAGTGCTAGTCCTCAAAGCGATACGCAGTATTTT	CSASPQSDTQYF
NA	TRBD2	TRBV9	TRBJ2-5	TGTGCCAGCAGCGTAGATTTAGCGGGGGGGCAAGAGACCCAGTACTTC	CASSVDLAGGQETQYF
NA	TRBD1	TRBV13	TRBJ2-7	TGTGCCAGCAGCAATGACAGGGGCCATCGTAGGGAGCAGTACTTC	CASSNDRGHRREQYF
NA	NA	TRBV3-1/TRBV3-2	TRBJ2-2	TGTGCCAGCAGCCAACTCTGGGGGGAGAACACCGGGGAGCTGTTTTTT	CASSQLWGENTGELFF
NA	NA	TRBV30	TRBJ1-2	TGTGCCTGGAGCCAGAAGAGGAGTAGTGGCTACACCTTC	CAWSQKRSSGYTF
NA	TRBD1	TRBV6-1	TRBJ1-2	TGTGCCAGCAGTGATGCCAGGGGGGAAAATGGCTACACCTTC	CASSDARGENGYTF
once	NA	TRBV5-1	TRBJ2-2	TGCGCCAGCAGCTTCGCAGGTCAGAACACCGGGGAGCTGTTTTTT	CASSFAGQNTGELFF
NA	NA	TRBV3-1/TRBV3-2	TRBJ1-1	TGTGCCAGCAGCCAAGCAGGGCCGCGGGGAGCTTTCTTT	CASSQAGPRGAFF
once	TRBD1	TRBV28	TRBJ1-5	TGTGCCAGCAGTTTATACAGGGGGGGACAGCCCCAGCATTTT	CASSLYRGGQPQHF
NA	NA	TRBV15	TRBJ2-4	TGTGCCACCAGCAGAGGACTAGAGGAAAACATTCAGTACTTC	CATSRGLEENIQYF
few	TRBD1	TRBV11-2	TRBJ1-6	TGTGCCAGCAGCCGTCCCGGGACAGGGGGAGGTTCACCCCTCCACTTT	CASSRPGTGGGSPLHF
NA	NA	TRBV19	TRBJ1-1	TGTGCCAGTAGTATAAGGGGGACCGTACGGGCTTTCTTT	CASSIRGTVRAFF
NA	NA	TRBV9	TRBJ2-7	TGTGCCAGCAGCGTAGAGGAGGGCGCCGACTACGAGCAGTACTTC	CASSVEEGADYEQYF
NA	NA	TRBV7-2	TRBJ1-3	TGTGCCAGCAGCCCCTTAGGGACTGGAGGAAACACCATATATTTT	CASSPLGTGGNTIYF
NA	TRBD2	TRBV2	TRBJ2-7	TGTGCCAGCAGTGACGGTCTAGCGGGGGGCTCCTACGAGCAGTACTTC	CASSDGLAGGSYEQYF
NA	NA	TRBV5-1	TRBJ2-2	TGCGCCAGCAGCTTACAGGGTTTCGCGAACACCGGGGAGCTGTTTTTT	CASSLQGFANTGELFF
once	NA	TRBV4-1	TRBJ2-3	TGCGCCAGCAGCAGACTCCCTCGTACAGATACGCAGTATTTT	CASSRLPRTDTQYF
NA	TRBD1	TRBV4-2	TRBJ1-4	TGTGCCAGCAGCCAAGCTCGTACAGGGGGTCCGAATGAAAAACTGTTTTTT	CASSQARTGGPNEKLFF
NA	NA	TRBV7-2	TRBJ2-1	TGTGCCAGCAGCTCCGAGGCTTCGGATTACAATGAGCAGTTCTTC	CASSSEASDYNEQFF
NA	NA	TRBV6-1	TRBJ2-7	TGTGCCAGCAGTGACGTTCCGACAAGCCCCTCCGAGCAGTACTTC	CASSDVPTSPSEQYF
NA	NA	TRBV5-1	TRBJ2-3	TGCGCCAGCAGCTTGGGTGGCACCACAGATACGCAGTATTTT	CASSLGGTTDTQYF
NA	NA	TRBV28	TRBJ1-1	TGTGCCAGCAGTCTAGGTTTTGCCGAGACTGAAGCTTTCTTT	CASSLGFAETEAFF
NA	TRBD1	TRBV6-5	TRBJ1-6	TGTGCCAGCAGACCGGGACAGGGGGGCTCACCCCTCCACTTT	CASRPGQGGSPLHF
NA	TRBD1	TRBV4-2	TRBJ1-1	TGTGCCAGCAGCCTGACAGGGATTGGCACTGAAGCTTTCTTT	CASSLTGIGTEAFF
NA	NA	TRBV3-1/TRBV3-2	TRBJ1-2	TGTGCCAGCAGCCGCCGGGAGTATGGCTACACCTTC	CASSRREYGYTF
NA	TRBD1	TRBV5-1	TRBJ2-5	TGCGCCAGCAGCCCACACAGGGGAAGGCTCCAAGAGACCCAGTACTTC	CASSPHRGRLQETQYF
NA	TRBD1	TRBV4-2	TRBJ2-6	TGTGCCAGCAGCCCGATTCCGACAGGGCCTGGGGCCAACGTCCTGACTTTC	CASSPIPTGPGANVLTF
NA	NA	TRBV9	TRBJ1-2	TGTGCCAGCAGCGTAGTAACGTCGATAGATGGCTACACCTTC	CASSVVTSIDGYTF
NA	NA	TRBV3-1/TRBV3-2	TRBJ1-2	TGTGCCAGCAGCCAATATCGGGGGGAATATGGCTACACCTTC	CASSQYRGEYGYTF
NA	NA	TRBV5-4	TRBJ2-3	TGTGCCAGCAGCTTCGAAGGGGCACGCACAGATACGCAGTATTTT	CASSFEGARTDTQYF
NA	TRBD2	TRBV9	TRBJ2-5	TGTGCCAGCAGCGTAGATGGCCCCGGGAGGGAGACCCAGTACTTC	CASSVDGPGRETQYF
NA	TRBD1	TRBV5-4	TRBJ1-6	TGTGCCAGCAGCTTAGCTGGACAGGGTAATTCACCCCTCCACTTT	CASSLAGQGNSPLHF
NA	TRBD2	TRBV7-6	TRBJ2-3	TGTGCCAGCAGCTCCCGACTAGCGCGCAACACAGATACGCAGTATTTT	CASSSRLARNTDTQYF
few	TRBD1	TRBV5-1	TRBJ2-6	TGCGCCAGCAGCTTGGCCGGGCAGGGGGCGCTTAGAGCTGGGGCCAACGTCCTGACTTTC	CASSLAGQGALRAGANVLTF
NA	TRBD1	TRBV5-1	TRBJ1-1	TGCGCCAGCAGCATGGGGACAGACTCTTACACTGAAGCTTTCTTT	CASSMGTDSYTEAFF
NA	NA	TRBV30	TRBJ2-2	TGTGCCTGGAAAGGCGGAGGGATCGCCGGGGAGCTGTTTTTT	CAWKGGGIAGELFF
NA	TRBD2	TRBV18	TRBJ2-1	TGTGCCAGCTCACCAAGAAAGACTAGCGGGGACAATGAGCAGTTCTTC	CASSPRKTSGDNEQFF
few	NA	TRBV6-1	TRBJ1-5	TGTGCCAGCAGTGAATTAGGCAGGGCCCATCAGCCCCAGCATTTT	CASSELGRAHQPQHF
NA	NA	TRBV19	TRBJ2-5	TGTGCCAGTAGTATTGGCGGGGCGCAAGAGACCCAGTACTTC	CASSIGGAQETQYF
NA	NA	TRBV7-9	TRBJ1-2	TGTGCCAGCAGCTCAAACAGCTATGGCTACACCTTC	CASSSNSYGYTF
NA	NA	TRBV6-5	TRBJ1-6	TGTGCCAGCAGCGCCTCAGGGGCGACAAATTCACCCCTCCACTTT	CASSASGATNSPLHF